The subject of this entry is one T cell receptor (beta chain). Its antigen remains unknown. In germline, CDR1 is SEHNR, CDR2 FQNEAQ (reference sequence). Trimming pared 0 bases from V and 7 bases from J, leaving 13 bases between. This CDR3 is 15 amino acids long. The record originates from a study of shared clonotypes between healthy human individuals. Study results and limitations: Researchers sampled only blood; tissue repertoires likely differ. Represented diversity, genetic and exposure-history alike, was limited by few donors. Naive subsets generally exceeded memory subsets in estimated richness.

Positive CCR7 selection of CD45RO-negative cells yielded the naive CD8 cells, and terminally differentiated effector memory CD45RA+ cells were excluded. Original processing notes: Because ImmunoSEQ provided only junction sequences with no quality scores, the filtering differed. The repertoire was sequenced with immunoSEQ multiplex PCR; TCRdb's copy has only in-frame clones and lacks some. V, J and clone size are those of that table, while D and trimming were read from the DNA. The sample gives about 680,000 clones, about 91% of which show up once; approximately 24% is in the top ten. The rearrangement uses TRBV7-9 and TRBJ2-1; TRBD2 is a possible D gene (7 bases). This TCR came from a man younger than 45 in good health. Sequencing was performed on naive CD8+ T cells sorted from blood. The CDR3 coding sequence is TGTGCCAGCAGCTTAGCCAGGGGACTATGGAATGAGCAGTTCTTC. This codes for CASSLARGLWNEQFF.